Listed below are T cell receptor beta chains from one sample, sequenced in a study of cytomegalovirus exposure and HLA in healthy donors. Method: immunoSEQ multiplex PCR; TCRdb's copy keeps in-frame clones and lacks some. In the table there are about 130,000 clones, roughly 80% of which are singletons. The specimen sequenced was PBMCs. Every receptor here comes from a woman between 45 and 65 years old in good health and CMV-seronegative. CDR3s include the opening cysteine and the closing phenylalanine or tryptophan. The D gene is left open where the match is weak. The size entry is marked missing in some rows and otherwise reads once, few, many or a size class.

cdr3_nt: TGTGCCAGCAGCCAAGACAGGGTGAACACTGAAGCTTTCTTT; cdr3_aa: CASSQDRVNTEAFF; v_call: TRBV4-2; j_call: TRBJ1-1; d_call: -; clone_size: many
cdr3_nt: TGTGCCAGCAGTCTAGCGGGAGAATACAATGAGCAGTTCTTC; cdr3_aa: CASSLAGEYNEQFF; v_call: TRBV27; j_call: TRBJ2-1; d_call: TRBD2; clone_size: -
cdr3_nt: TGTGCCAGCAGCCCATACAGGGGCGCCAACACTGAAGCTTTCTTT; cdr3_aa: CASSPYRGANTEAFF; v_call: TRBV4-2; j_call: TRBJ1-1; d_call: TRBD1; clone_size: -
cdr3_nt: TGCGCCAGCAGCCTTTCAGCGGGAGGGGGGAAAGGTGAGCAGTTCTTC; cdr3_aa: CASSLSAGGGKGEQFF; v_call: TRBV5-1; j_call: TRBJ2-1; d_call: TRBD2; clone_size: -
cdr3_nt: TGTGCCAGCAGCTTGGTAGGGGGGGCTCAAGGCTACACCTTC; cdr3_aa: CASSLVGGAQGYTF; v_call: TRBV5-5; j_call: TRBJ1-2; d_call: -; clone_size: -
cdr3_nt: TGTGCCAGCAGCTACCTAGCGGGAGGATACGAGCAGTACTTC; cdr3_aa: CASSYLAGGYEQYF; v_call: TRBV7-8; j_call: TRBJ2-7; d_call: TRBD2; clone_size: -
cdr3_nt: TGTGCCAGCGGGCCCGGGGACAGTCAAGAGACCCAGTACTTC; cdr3_aa: CASGPGDSQETQYF; v_call: TRBV5-5; j_call: TRBJ2-5; d_call: TRBD1; clone_size: -
cdr3_nt: TGTGCCAGCAGTTACGACAGGGGGACAGATACGCAGTATTTT; cdr3_aa: CASSYDRGTDTQYF; v_call: TRBV27; j_call: TRBJ2-3; d_call: TRBD1; clone_size: -
cdr3_nt: TGTGCCAGCAGCTTAGATCGAGAGCAGCCCCAGCATTTT; cdr3_aa: CASSLDREQPQHF; v_call: TRBV11-2; j_call: TRBJ1-5; d_call: -; clone_size: -
cdr3_nt: TGTGCCAGCAGCGAGACGGGTTATGGCTACACCTTC; cdr3_aa: CASSETGYGYTF; v_call: TRBV5-4; j_call: TRBJ1-2; d_call: -; clone_size: -
cdr3_nt: TGTGCCAGCAGTGACCCGGGACAGGGACGAGTAGGCTACACCTTC; cdr3_aa: CASSDPGQGRVGYTF; v_call: TRBV2; j_call: TRBJ1-2; d_call: TRBD1; clone_size: -
cdr3_nt: TGTGCCAGCAGCTACTCTAGCGGGGGAAGCACAGATACGCAGTATTTT; cdr3_aa: CASSYSSGGSTDTQYF; v_call: TRBV7-9; j_call: TRBJ2-3; d_call: TRBD2; clone_size: -
cdr3_nt: TGCGCCAGCAGCCGACAGGAGTTAGGAGAGACCCAGTACTTC; cdr3_aa: CASSRQELGETQYF; v_call: TRBV7-2; j_call: TRBJ2-5; d_call: -; clone_size: once
cdr3_nt: TGTGCCATCTCGAGCGAGCGGGAGGGTACAGATACGCAGTATTTT; cdr3_aa: CAISSEREGTDTQYF; v_call: TRBV7-9; j_call: TRBJ2-3; d_call: TRBD2; clone_size: few
cdr3_nt: TGTGCCAGCAGCCAATATTACCAGGGTGCGAACACTGAAGCTTTCTTT; cdr3_aa: CASSQYYQGANTEAFF; v_call: TRBV28; j_call: TRBJ1-1; d_call: -; clone_size: -
cdr3_nt: TGTGCCAGCAGCCAAAACGGGGGCACAGATACGCAGTATTTT; cdr3_aa: CASSQNGGTDTQYF; v_call: TRBV7-6; j_call: TRBJ2-3; d_call: -; clone_size: -
cdr3_nt: TGTGCCAGTAGTATGGCCGGGAGACCCTACGAGCAGTACTTC; cdr3_aa: CASSMAGRPYEQYF; v_call: TRBV19; j_call: TRBJ2-7; d_call: -; clone_size: -
cdr3_nt: TGTGCCAGCAGCAAAGAGCGGTCTAGCCCTCACACGCAGTTCTTC; cdr3_aa: CASSKERSSPHTQFF; v_call: TRBV21-1; j_call: TRBJ2-1; d_call: -; clone_size: -
cdr3_nt: TGTGCCAGCAGCCTGACAGGGTGGAACTACGAGCAGTACTTC; cdr3_aa: CASSLTGWNYEQYF; v_call: TRBV27; j_call: TRBJ2-7; d_call: TRBD1; clone_size: -
cdr3_nt: TGTGCCAGCAGCGAGAGCGGGAATGAGCAGTTCTTC; cdr3_aa: CASSESGNEQFF; v_call: TRBV7-2; j_call: TRBJ2-1; d_call: -; clone_size: few
cdr3_nt: TGTGCCAGCAGTTTCCCAGGGGGACAGGGGGTTGGCTACACCTTC; cdr3_aa: CASSFPGGQGVGYTF; v_call: TRBV28; j_call: TRBJ1-2; d_call: TRBD1; clone_size: -
cdr3_nt: TGCGCCAGCAGTGGACTAGCGGGAGTCGGAGGGCAGTACTTC; cdr3_aa: CASSGLAGVGGQYF; v_call: TRBV10-1; j_call: TRBJ2-7; d_call: TRBD2; clone_size: once
cdr3_nt: TGCAGCGTTGAACTAGCGGGGTACCCCAATGAGCAGTTCTTC; cdr3_aa: CSVELAGYPNEQFF; v_call: TRBV29-1; j_call: TRBJ2-1; d_call: TRBD2; clone_size: -
cdr3_nt: TGTGCCAGCGGCTCCCTCCTAGCGGAAGAGACCCAGTACTTC; cdr3_aa: CASGSLLAEETQYF; v_call: TRBV27; j_call: TRBJ2-5; d_call: TRBD2; clone_size: -
cdr3_nt: TGTGCCAGCAGCCCGGGGACAGGTGACCAGCATTTT; cdr3_aa: CASSPGTGDQHF; v_call: TRBV7-2; j_call: TRBJ1-5; d_call: TRBD1; clone_size: -
cdr3_nt: TGTTCCAGCAGCTCCTACCAAGAGACCCAGTACTTC; cdr3_aa: CSSSSYQETQYF; v_call: TRBV7-9; j_call: TRBJ2-5; d_call: -; clone_size: few
cdr3_nt: TGCGCCAGCAGCCAATACGGGACAGGGGGCTATGGCTACACCTTC; cdr3_aa: CASSQYGTGGYGYTF; v_call: TRBV4-3; j_call: TRBJ1-2; d_call: TRBD1; clone_size: -
cdr3_nt: TGTGCCAGCAGCTTTACGGGGGGGGCCTCCTACGAGCAGTACTTC; cdr3_aa: CASSFTGGASYEQYF; v_call: TRBV7-2; j_call: TRBJ2-7; d_call: TRBD2; clone_size: -
cdr3_nt: TGCGCCAGCAGCCGGTCGAGCGGGGGCGAAACTGAAGCTTTCTTT; cdr3_aa: CASSRSSGGETEAFF; v_call: TRBV4-1; j_call: TRBJ1-1; d_call: -; clone_size: once
cdr3_nt: TGCGCCAGCAGCTTGGGAGCGGGCATTGCCTACGAGCAGTACTTC; cdr3_aa: CASSLGAGIAYEQYF; v_call: TRBV5-1; j_call: TRBJ2-7; d_call: -; clone_size: -
cdr3_nt: TGTGCCAGTAGTTTAACAGGAGATAACACTGAAGCTTTCTTT; cdr3_aa: CASSLTGDNTEAFF; v_call: TRBV19; j_call: TRBJ1-1; d_call: -; clone_size: -
cdr3_nt: TGTGCCAGCAGAGGTTCGGAGTCCGAGCAGTACTTC; cdr3_aa: CASRGSESEQYF; v_call: TRBV28; j_call: TRBJ2-7; d_call: -; clone_size: few
cdr3_nt: TGTGCCAGCTCACCGGGACTGCAGTTAGATGAGCAGTTCTTC; cdr3_aa: CASSPGLQLDEQFF; v_call: TRBV18; j_call: TRBJ2-1; d_call: -; clone_size: -
cdr3_nt: TGTGCCAGCAGCTTAAAGGTCAGGGCGAACACCGGGGAGCTGTTTTTT; cdr3_aa: CASSLKVRANTGELFF; v_call: TRBV7-3; j_call: TRBJ2-2; d_call: -; clone_size: -
cdr3_nt: TGTGCCAGCACTCAAGGGAGGTCCGGGGAGCTGTTTTTT; cdr3_aa: CASTQGRSGELFF; v_call: TRBV7-9; j_call: TRBJ2-2; d_call: -; clone_size: -
cdr3_nt: TGTGCCAGCAGCGGACCGTTAGGGGCAGTTACAGATACGCAGTATTTT; cdr3_aa: CASSGPLGAVTDTQYF; v_call: TRBV5-6; j_call: TRBJ2-3; d_call: -; clone_size: -
cdr3_nt: TGTGCCAGCAGACTGGGACAGGGCAAAGGGGAGACCCAGTACTTC; cdr3_aa: CASRLGQGKGETQYF; v_call: TRBV2; j_call: TRBJ2-5; d_call: TRBD1; clone_size: few
cdr3_nt: TGTGCCAGCAGCCCAAACCCCGGGACTAGCGGATACAATGAGCAGTTCTTC; cdr3_aa: CASSPNPGTSGYNEQFF; v_call: TRBV7-9; j_call: TRBJ2-1; d_call: TRBD2; clone_size: once
cdr3_nt: TGTGCCATCCTACCTCCGGGACAGAGGAGCAATCAGCCCCAGCATTTT; cdr3_aa: CAILPPGQRSNQPQHF; v_call: TRBV28; j_call: TRBJ1-5; d_call: TRBD1; clone_size: -
cdr3_nt: TGTGCCAGCAGCCAATTCGTAGACAGTTCCTACGAGCAGTACTTC; cdr3_aa: CASSQFVDSSYEQYF; v_call: TRBV14; j_call: TRBJ2-7; d_call: -; clone_size: -
cdr3_nt: TGTGCCAGTGAGAGGACTGATCGCTTTTTCTACGAGCAGTACTTC; cdr3_aa: CASERTDRFFYEQYF; v_call: TRBV28; j_call: TRBJ2-7; d_call: -; clone_size: -
cdr3_nt: TGTGCCAGCAGCTGGCTCTCCGACTACAATGAGCAGTTCTTC; cdr3_aa: CASSWLSDYNEQFF; v_call: TRBV11-2; j_call: TRBJ2-1; d_call: -; clone_size: -
cdr3_nt: TGTGCCACGACTGAGACAGATACGCAGTATTTT; cdr3_aa: CATTETDTQYF; v_call: TRBV18; j_call: TRBJ2-3; d_call: -; clone_size: -
cdr3_nt: TGCGCCAGCAGCCCGAGCACAGATACGCAGTATTTT; cdr3_aa: CASSPSTDTQYF; v_call: TRBV5-1; j_call: TRBJ2-3; d_call: -; clone_size: -
cdr3_nt: TGTGCCAGCAGCTTTTCCTATAGCGGACTCTACGAGCAGTACTTC; cdr3_aa: CASSFSYSGLYEQYF; v_call: TRBV11-2; j_call: TRBJ2-7; d_call: -; clone_size: few
cdr3_nt: TGTGCCAGCAGCTCCCTAGCGGGGCCCTACAATGAGCAGTTCTTC; cdr3_aa: CASSSLAGPYNEQFF; v_call: TRBV7-3; j_call: TRBJ2-1; d_call: TRBD2; clone_size: -
cdr3_nt: TGTGCCAGCAGCTTGGGTAGCGGGAGGGAAAATGATGAGCAGTTCTTC; cdr3_aa: CASSLGSGRENDEQFF; v_call: TRBV7-9; j_call: TRBJ2-1; d_call: TRBD2; clone_size: -
cdr3_nt: TGTGCCAGCTCACCTGGACTAGCGGAGGGAAATGAGCAGTTCTTC; cdr3_aa: CASSPGLAEGNEQFF; v_call: TRBV18; j_call: TRBJ2-1; d_call: TRBD2; clone_size: -
cdr3_nt: TGTGCCAGCTCCCCGGGAGGGTTCGGTTACGAGCAGTACTTC; cdr3_aa: CASSPGGFGYEQYF; v_call: TRBV18; j_call: TRBJ2-7; d_call: TRBD2; clone_size: -
cdr3_nt: TGTGCCAGCAGCAGGGCAGGGGGCTACGAGCAGTACTTC; cdr3_aa: CASSRAGGYEQYF; v_call: TRBV21-1; j_call: TRBJ2-7; d_call: -; clone_size: -